This T cell receptor beta chain stems from a study of blood T cells in healthy people across ages (dated by TCRdb to about 2015). About the full investigation: In model experiments, roughly one uniquely barcoded TCR beta cDNA molecule per two T cells was captured by template switching. The study measured age-related changes in TCR beta repertoire diversity using deep sequencing normalized with unique cDNA molecular identifiers. Four age groups were formed from the donors: young (average approximately 15 years), middle-aged (more than 35), aged (62) and long-lived (about 80). To avoid experimental bias, donors of different ages were randomly spread across the sequencing lanes. For two donors (one aged 18 to 30 and one aged 80 or older), the study analyzed two additional independent replicas of 1 million unique cDNA reads from the same blood draw.

Beyond this particular receptor, the publication reports: Because donor CMV infection status was unknown, age-related changes in expanded clonotypes were potentially confounded. The percentage of naive T cells measured by flow cytometry correlated strongly with observed TCR beta diversity. Compared with the aged group, the long-lived group had more naive CD4+ T cells, fewer expanded clones and increased TCR diversity, suggesting age selection. Since profiling was done on bulk unsorted PBMCs, naive and antigen-experienced compartments could not be conclusively compared. Estimates of total diversity based on one million sequenced T cells were regarded as lower bounds and as underestimates. Observed TCR beta diversity per million T cells fell roughly linearly with age, and a significant reduction was already apparent by age approximately 40.

Library preparation employed 5' RACE. The sequencer was an Illumina HiSeq 2500. A second PCR of roughly 7 to 11 cycles was performed with a sample-barcoded 5' primer and a J-beta primer mix. Each TCR beta cDNA molecule received a unique molecular identifier from a template-switch 5' adaptor carrying 12 random nucleotides. Each sample yielded at least 2.5 million CDR3-containing paired-end reads. The Mint cDNA synthesis kit, primed by a TRBC-specific oligonucleotide, was used to synthesize first-strand cDNA from all RNA. Following uracil-DNA glycosylase treatment, all cDNA underwent a first 18-cycle PCR with the universal primers M1SS and BC2_uni_R. In the paper's pipeline: For normalization, 1 million high-quality reads, each with a distinct molecular identifier, were randomly selected from each sample. Instead of being binned into consensus sequences, reads with shared molecular identifiers were discarded. CDR3 identification, clonotype clustering and error correction used MiTCR with a Q25 quality threshold and the strictest error-elimination algorithm. A nonparametric unseen species model using Euler transformation provided a lower-bound estimate of total TCR beta diversity. TCRdb applied fastp at Q25 and MiXCR to the public reads, then kept only in-frame beta chains. Rows merge per CDR3 protein into single entries with the most common DNA and genes. The V and J calls here are based on TCRdb, not the publication. Counted in this sample were 700,000 to 950,000 distinct CDR3 sequences; around 46% of them appeared once. Together, the top ten hold 20% to 25% of the sample.

Systemically healthy Caucasian individuals from Russia, 35 to 50 in total and aged roughly 6 to 90 years, were included as donors. Each donor gave 9.5 to 10 milliliters of peripheral blood, drawn into EDTA-treated Vacutainer tubes. Ficoll-Paque density-gradient centrifugation was used to isolate PBMCs, with at least 6.5 million per sample. Trizol reagent was used to extract total RNA from PBMCs, with at least 6 micrograms per sample. For every donor, an aliquot of PBMCs went through flow cytometry to measure the percentages of naive CD45RAhigh/CD27high T cells. Of note for this clonotype: The target of this receptor is not known. The sample holds no much larger clone one base away, and base qualities are not on file.

The CDR3, cysteine through phenylalanine, is 14 amino acids long. Only the CDR3 region is kept as DNA, spanning 42 bases read in frame from base 1. CDR1 and CDR2 are drawn from the germline V gene: LGHNT, FRNRAP. Relative to germline, V is 7 bases shorter and J is 4 bases shorter, with 15 bases between their ends. This receptor was identified in a woman aged 60-75 years in good health. Source material: blood. The V gene is TRBV12-5 and the J gene is TRBJ2-3; the D region possibly corresponds to TRBD2 (5 bases align). The CDR3 protein is CASEAPTNADTQYF. The nucleotides are TGTGCTAGTGAGGCACCGACTAATGCAGATACGCAGTATTTT.